The present TCR beta chain was sequenced within a study of CD8 T cells in ankylosing spondylitis. V lost 3 bases, J lost 2 bases, and 6 bases lay in between. The CDR3 contains 13 residues. Germline CDR1 and CDR2: SGHVS and FNYEAQ. Using quantitative 5'-RACE with molecular barcodes, the authors made TCR beta libraries. MiXCR was run by TCRdb on the 5' RACE reads, yielding one entry per CDR3 protein. The table shows 250,000 to 300,000 distinct CDR3 sequences, with 15% to 20% occurring only once. This clonotype was seen only a few times. Its target is not known. Findings of the study overall: Earlier literature documents some of the motif variants in reactive arthritis synovial fluid and blood.

This clonotype originated in a male donor with ankylosing spondylitis or in good health (not recorded which). The chain carries TRBV7-6 and TRBJ2-3, with unresolved D. Sample: blood, either unsorted or a sorted T cell fraction (not recorded which). CDR3 coding DNA: TGTGCCAGCAGCTTCCCCCCCACAGATACGCAGTATTTT. Its translation: CASSFPPTDTQYF.